Detailed here is one T cell receptor (beta chain). No antigen is known for it. No base-level quality is on record; no much larger clone is a single base apart. This entry is derived from a study of human T cells and chemical hapten exposure (dated by TCRdb to the early 2020s). General notes on the study: For sensitization, 2% DPC in acetone was applied to a roughly 2 cm by roughly 2 cm area of upper inner arm skin. Patient blood was sampled pre-sensitization (week 0) and at 2, 6 and about 24 weeks after DPC sensitization. Patch testing was performed on the upper back with Finn chambers containing 0.01% DPC, and the patch tests were scored after 6 days according to International Contact Dermatitis Research Group standards. Throughout the roughly 25-week study period, patients were also given weekly therapeutic DPC doses on the scalp. Libraries were pooled for sequencing, and variation in per-sample TCR yields was attributed mainly to small differences in library volumes within the pool. For TCR sequencing, blood came from 25 to 30 alopecia patients at anywhere from one to four time points (pre-sensitization, 2, 6 and 24 weeks). In alopecia patients, the study followed how the peripheral blood TCR repertoire changed in vivo over primary and secondary sensitization to diphenylcyclopropenone (DPC), a hapten. Alopecia areata with under or over 50% scalp involvement, alopecia totalis and alopecia universalis were represented in the patient cohort, which was mostly female. What the study reported, not specific to this receptor: A positive correlation was found between the number of PT1 expanded TCRs and patch test score, with significance reached at thresholds 8, 16 and 32 but not 4. Compared with pre-sensitization or healthy control sets, expanded TCRs formed significantly more large CDR3 similarity clusters, which is consistent with antigen-driven responses. Repeated subsampling changed both the strength of the expansion versus patch-test correlation and the threshold at which that correlation became significant. All patients had alopecia, a presumed autoimmune disease, so their immune response might differ from that of healthy individuals. DPC sensitization did not change the number of TCRs with a frequency above 1 in 1000, and there was no evidence of changes in global repertoire structure.

Receptor amplification or capture employed RACE. TCRdb lists the instrument as NextSeq 500. During library preparation, unique molecular identifiers were attached to individual cDNA molecules so that TCRs could be counted in a quantitative, reproducible way. From each blood RNA sample, both TCR alpha and TCR beta chains were sequenced. Per the original workflow: A median of about 87,000 TCRs per sample was observed, with a range of 23,224 to 690,600. The Decombinator software suite was used to annotate V, J and CDR3 in the TCR reads. For PS versus PT1 abundance plots, all samples were subsampled to the same number of TCRs (28,000). Expanded TCRs were defined as absent before sensitization and observed at least eight times at the 2-week time point. TCRdb reworked the public reads: Q25 trimming with fastp, MiXCR clone assembly, productive beta chains retained. Rows matching on CDR3 protein sequence are summarized as one entry with the most common DNA and genes. TCRdb's processing, not the authors' own work, is the source of the V and J calls. The sample contains around 160,000 distinct CDR3 sequences, 14% of them found a single time. Of the sample, less than 2% is held by the ten largest clones.

The time point label on this specimen signifies: patch test 1, 2 weeks after DPC sensitization. The treatment or condition label, read with the paper, signifies: therapeutic diphenylcyclopropenone sensitization with weekly scalp DPC. Blood at each patch-test visit was drawn before the patch test was applied. To be eligible, patients had to be aged 18 to 70, diagnosed with alopecia and judged suitable for DPC therapy, while pregnant patients were excluded. Unfractionated whole blood was collected in Tempus Blood RNA tubes, and total RNA was extracted from that blood. The germline V gene provides CDR1 SQVTM and CDR2 ANQGSEA. From the cysteine through the phenylalanine, the CDR3 covers 15 amino acids. This entry keeps only the CDR3 DNA: 45 bases, framed from base 1. Clipping removes 2 bases from V and 3 bases from J, with 4 as the unmatched junction base count.

The sequence was collected from a woman between 25 and 40 years old with alopecia areata. Some clones in this sample may be carry-over from other donors' samples. The input for sequencing was whole blood, taken in connection with sensitization to the hapten diphenylcyclopropenone (DPC). The chain is encoded by TRBV29-1 joined to TRBJ2-3, and 11 bases in between align with TRBD1. The CDR3 corresponds to CSVERTGGWTDTQYF. The sequence in DNA is TGCAGCGTTGAACGGACAGGGGGCTGGACAGATACGCAGTATTTT.